Following are 27 T cell receptor beta chains from one sample sequenced in a study of T-cell reconstitution after alpha-beta-depleted transplantation in children. Unique molecular identifiers featured in how the TCRbeta library was prepared. TCRdb called the PCR reads again in MiXCR, with one record for every CDR3 protein. The data hold some 460,000 distinct CDR3 sequences, with roughly 15% observed a single time. The sequencing here drew on PBMCs, mostly from graft donor cells, taken 360 days after TCRalphabeta/CD19-depleted stem cell transplant. Receptor source: a boy under two years old who had a stem cell transplant for Wiskott-Aldrich syndrome, so the T cells may come from the graft donor.

This clonotype was seen just once. The chain recombines TRBV12-3 or TRBV12-4 with TRBJ2-4; the match to TRBD2 covers 8 bases. CDR3 length equals 15 residues. V lost 4 bases, J lost 8 bases, and 10 bases stayed unmatched. The CDR3: CASSSIGLAGDIQYF. CDR3 bases: TGTGCCAGCAGTTCAATAGGACTAGCAGGAGACATTCAGTACTTC.

This clonotype was found many times. The chain recombines TRBV12-3 or TRBV12-4 with TRBJ2-7; D perhaps matches TRBD1 (6 bases). V shed 3 bases and J shed 2 bases, with 14 bases lying between them. The length of the CDR3 is 15 residues. The CDR3 reads CASSFDRTDTYEQYF. As DNA, the CDR3 is TGTGCCAGCAGTTTCGATAGGACAGATACCTACGAGCAGTACTTC.

V gene TRBV7-9 combines with J gene TRBJ2-3, with D unresolved. Germline V gene data show CDR1 as SEHNR and CDR2 as FQNEAQ (reference sequence). The CDR3 consists of 15 residues. The V and J ends lost 8 bases and 0 bases respectively, with 15 bases between them. This chain's CDR3 is CASGSGHTSTDTQYF. The CDR3 region has the DNA TGTGCCAGCGGGTCGGGTCACACAAGCACAGATACGCAGTATTTT.

This clonotype was seen a few times. V gene TRBV9 combines with J gene TRBJ2-7, with D unclear. Trimming cost V 2 bases and J 6 bases, with 12 bases left between them. The CDR3 runs to 13 residues. Germline-derived CDR1 and CDR2 are SGDLS and YYNGEE. The CDR3 DNA sequence: TGTGCCAGCAGCGTCGGGCCTGTGGGCGAGCAGTACTTC. Translation: CASSVGPVGEQYF.

Only a few counts were recorded for this clonotype. The V gene is TRBV5-1, the J gene TRBJ1-2; no reliable D call. Germline-derived CDR1 and CDR2 are SGHRS and YFSETQ. Trimming removed 2 bases from V and 8 bases from J, with 16 bases in between. This CDR3 is built from 14 residues. The DNA for the CDR3 is TGCGCCAGCAGCTTAATCCCCTCCAAAGAAGGCTACACCTTC. Translating it yields CASSLIPSKEGYTF.

The rearrangement joins TRBV29-1 to TRBJ2-1, with D maybe TRBD2 (5 bases). This CDR3 has 13 amino acids. V was trimmed by 7 bases and J by 4 bases, leaving 14 bases between them. Germline V lookup: CDR1 SQVTM, CDR2 ANQGSEA. In DNA, the CDR3 is TGCAGCGGAGTCATGTCGGGGTACAATGAGCAGTTCTTC. This sequence encodes CSGVMSGYNEQFF.

This clonotype was seen more than once but under ten times. The chain has TRBV3-1 and TRBJ2-1; 12 bases are shared with TRBD2. The CDR3 contains 14 residues. J gave up 8 bases and V 3 bases, and 2 bases lay outside the gene matches. The germline gives CDR1 LGHDT, CDR2 YNNKEL (reference sequence). In DNA form, the CDR3 reads TGTGCCAGCAGCCAGACTAGCGGGGGTTATGAGCAGTTCTTC. This codes for CASSQTSGGYEQFF.

CDR3 nucleotides: TGTGCCAGCAGCCTAGGGGACCCCTACAATGAGCAGTTCTTC. Translated, it gives CASSLGDPYNEQFF. V gene TRBV7-9 combines with J gene TRBJ2-1; possibly TRBD1 or TRBD2 for D (5 bases each). The germline V gene encodes CDR1 SEHNR and CDR2 FQNEAQ (reference sequence). The ends were cut back, 5 bases at V and 2 bases at J, with 10 bases in the middle. The CDR3 totals 14 residues.

This clonotype was picked up a small number of times. The chain recombines TRBV10-3 with TRBJ2-1; D is possibly TRBD2 (6 bases). V was clipped by 6 bases and J by 5 bases, with 23 bases between them. Looked up from germline, CDR1 is ENHRY and CDR2 is SYGVKD. The CDR3 sequence is 17 residues long. Here the CDR3 DNA reads TGTGCCATCAGCGACCTGGGGAGGATGGAGGTGAACAATGAGCAGTTCTTC. It encodes CAISDLGRMEVNNEQFF.

This clonotype was observed a handful of times. The rearrangement links TRBV12-3 or TRBV12-4 to TRBJ2-1; TRBD2 agrees at 8 bases. V lost 5 bases and J lost 5; bases outside the gene matches: 8. The CDR3 is 15 residues long. CDR3 amino acids: CASSPAGTRNNEQFF. The CDR3, as DNA: TGTGCCAGCAGTCCGGCCGGGACTAGAAACAATGAGCAGTTCTTC.

The chain joins TRBV29-1 to TRBJ2-7; D may be TRBD1 or TRBD2 (5 bases each). With 7 bases removed from V and 0 bases from J, the gap between germline ends came to 13 bases. CDR1 is SQVTM and CDR2 is ANQGSEA in the germline V gene. CDR3 length equals 13 residues. The CDR3 nucleotides are TGCAGCGCACGGGGCAGGCTCTCCTACGAGCAGTACTTC. Protein product: CSARGRLSYEQYF.

This clonotype was counted a few times. This chain's CDR3 is CSARQSQETQYF. DNA for the CDR3: TGCAGTGCTAGGCAGTCCCAAGAGACCCAGTACTTC. J is TRBJ2-5 and V is TRBV29-1; D gene uncertain. The CDR3 runs 12 residues. Germline values: CDR1 SQVTM, CDR2 ANQGSEA.

This CDR3 reads CASSRTLAGGPDTQYF. CDR3 nucleotides: TGTGCCAGCAGCCGAACTCTAGCGGGAGGGCCAGATACGCAGTATTTT. This chain connects TRBV3-1 to TRBJ2-3; 12 bases map to TRBD2. The CDR3 consists of 16 residues. V lost 4 bases to trimming and J lost 4 bases; unmatched junction nucleotides: 6. Germline V CDR1 and CDR2: LGHDT, YNNKEL (reference sequence).

The table lists this clonotype with a few counts. This rearrangement joins TRBV3-1 to TRBJ2-1; possible D gene TRBD1, 6 bases. V was shortened by 0 bases and J by 4 bases, with 13 bases between the two germline ends. Germline V gene sequence: CDR1 LGHDT, CDR2 YNNKEL (reference sequence). The CDR3 totals 16 residues. The CDR3 loop is CASSQDPLDSYNEQFF. Here the CDR3 DNA reads TGTGCCAGCAGCCAAGACCCCCTGGACAGTTACAATGAGCAGTTCTTC.

This clonotype was found many times. This chain uses TRBV7-2 with TRBJ1-6, with unresolved D. Trimming stripped 5 bases from V and 8 bases from J, with 4 bases between. The germline V gene has CDR1 SGHTA and CDR2 FQGNSA. This CDR3 region has 11 residues. The CDR3 coding sequence is TGTGCCAGCAGCCAAGATTCACCCCTCCACTTT. Translated: CASSQDSPLHF.

In DNA form, the CDR3 reads TGCGCCAGCAGCTTGGAGAACAGGGCGATCTACGAGCAGTACTTC. It specifies CASSLENRAIYEQYF. The genes are TRBV5-1 and TRBJ2-7; weak D call: TRBD1 (6 bases). The ends were cut back, 0 bases at V and 3 bases at J, with 13 bases in the middle. The germline V gene has CDR1 SGHRS and CDR2 YFSETQ. The CDR3 is 15 residues long.

The table lists this clonotype with a few counts. V usage is TRBV12-3 or TRBV12-4 and J usage is TRBJ1-2, with unresolved D. V was pared by 2 bases and J by 0 bases, with 4 bases between. The CDR3 has 13 amino acids. The chain's CDR3 is CASSLLTNYGYTF. The DNA of the CDR3 is TGTGCCAGCAGTTTATTGACTAACTATGGCTACACCTTC.

The rearrangement links TRBV24-1 to TRBJ2-1; TRBD2 agrees at 12 bases. Germline V gene data show CDR1 as KGHDR and CDR2 as SFDVKD. Trimming removed 0 bases from V and 8 bases from J; junction bases left unmatched: 7. This CDR3 contains 17 residues. The CDR3 coding sequence is TGTGCCACCAGTGATTTGTCCCTAGCGGGAGGGTCGGATGAGCAGTTCTTC. This sequence encodes CATSDLSLAGGSDEQFF.

This clonotype is a singleton in its sample. Its ends do not fully match the called genes, so a read error is possible. The J gene is TRBJ2-5, the V gene TRBV12-3 or TRBV12-4; 11 bases match TRBD2. The CDR3 contains 14 residues. The chain's CDR3 is CASRLAGGPETQYF. CDR3 DNA: TGTGCCAGCAGGTTAGCGGGAGGGCCAGAGACCCAGTACTTC.

In DNA, the CDR3 is TGTGCCAGCAAAAGACAGGGGGTGGGTCAGCCCCAGCATTTT. Translating gives CASKRQGVGQPQHF. The chain has TRBV12-3 or TRBV12-4 and TRBJ1-5; 9 nucleotides match TRBD1. The CDR3 consists of 14 residues. V lost 7 bases, J lost 6 bases, and 7 bases stayed unmatched.

The rearrangement links TRBV7-2 to TRBJ2-7; possibly TRBD1 for D (6 bases). Germline V lookup: CDR1 SGHTA, CDR2 FQGNSA. V lost 0 bases to trimming and J lost 7 bases, with 13 bases between them. The CDR3 contains 14 residues. CDR3 protein: CASSLAGAPGEQYF. CDR3 DNA sequence: TGTGCCAGCAGCTTAGCGGGGGCTCCGGGGGAGCAGTACTTC.

The chain combines TRBV4-3 with TRBJ2-2; D is possibly TRBD2 (5 bases). V was pared by 3 bases and J by 6 bases, with 17 bases between. Germline-derived CDR1 and CDR2 are LGHNA and YSLEER. This CDR3 contains 16 residues. CDR3 DNA: TGCGCCAGCAGCCATACCGGCGGGCGGGTCTCCGGGGAGCTGTTTTTT. It translates to CASSHTGGRVSGELFF.

This clonotype was seen a handful of times. The V gene is TRBV29-1, the J gene TRBJ2-5; TRBD1 might be the D (6 bases). Germline V gene data show CDR1 as SQVTM and CDR2 as ANQGSEA. The CDR3 has 13 amino acids. V was pared by 1 base and J by 2 bases, with 8 bases between. The CDR3 loop reads CSVEGGQQETQYF. The DNA of the CDR3 is TGCAGCGTTGAAGGAGGACAGCAAGAGACCCAGTACTTC.

This clonotype was counted only a few times. V usage is TRBV3-1 and J usage is TRBJ2-1; TRBD2 aligns across 7 bases. The germline gives CDR1 LGHDT, CDR2 YNNKEL (reference sequence). The CDR3 sequence is 15 residues long. After removal of 3 bases from V and 3 bases from J, the junction contained 5 bases not matched to a gene. The CDR3: CASSHGTSVYNEQFF. DNA for the CDR3: TGTGCCAGCAGCCACGGCACTAGCGTCTACAATGAGCAGTTCTTC.

The V and J genes are TRBV5-5 and TRBJ2-2; D call uncertain. Germline CDR1 reads SGHKS; CDR2 reads YYEKEE (reference sequence). This CDR3 contains 17 residues. The V end was cut by 0 bases, the J end by 2 bases, with 14 bases between. CDR3 amino acids: CASSLVGYSANTGELFF. The CDR3 region has the DNA TGTGCCAGCAGCTTGGTGGGGTATTCGGCTAACACCGGGGAGCTGTTTTTT.

The chain employs TRBV7-2 and TRBJ2-7; 7 nucleotides agree with TRBD2. Trimming removed 1 base from V and 7 bases from J; junction bases left unmatched: 4. The CDR3 contains 13 residues. From germline, CDR1 is SGHTA and CDR2 FQGNSA. The CDR3 spells CASSLGGGLEQYF. CDR3 nucleotides: TGTGCCAGCAGCTTAGGGGGGGGACTTGAGCAGTACTTC. The full variable domain, with the rest looked up from reference TRBV7-2 and TRBJ2-7, is GAGVSQSPSNKVTEKGKDVELRCDPISGHTALYWYRQSLGQGLEFLIYFQGNSAPDKSGLPSDRFSAERTGGSVSTLTIQRTQQEDSAVYLCASSLGGGLEQYFGPGTRLTVT.

The chain combines TRBV24-1 with TRBJ2-2; the D is unclear. With 2 bases removed from V and 5 bases from J, the gap between germline ends came to 11 bases. This CDR3 region has 15 residues. Germline values: CDR1 KGHDR, CDR2 SFDVKD. The CDR3 protein is CATSDSPRGTGELFF. DNA for the CDR3: TGTGCCACCAGTGATTCGCCTAGAGGTACCGGGGAGCTGTTTTTT.